A single sample gave rise to the 14 T cell receptor beta chains below, sequenced in a study of shared clonotypes between healthy human individuals. Produced via immunoSEQ multiplex PCR; TCRdb's table is partial and in-frame only. Of about 470,000 clones listed, around 79% are singletons. The sequencing sample was made of PBMCs. Receptor source: a woman in her thirties or forties in good health. Some clones in this sample may be carry-over from other donors' samples.

Worth noting for this clone: Other DNA sequences in this sample translate to the same CDR3. The gene calls are TRBV15 and TRBJ1-3; TRBD1 is a possible D gene (5 bases). Trimming cost V 3 bases and J 2 bases, with 11 bases left between them. Germline values: CDR1 LNHNV, CDR2 YYDKDF (reference sequence). The CDR3 runs 15 residues. In DNA, the CDR3 is TGTGCCACCAGCAGGGATACAGGTGCTGGAAACACCATATATTTT. This sequence encodes CATSRDTGAGNTIYF.

This rearrangement joins TRBV29-1 to TRBJ1-5, with 7 nucleotides matching TRBD1. Trimming cost V 3 bases and J 3 bases; bases outside gene matches: 5. The CDR3 totals 14 residues. Germline CDR1 SQVTM, CDR2 ANQGSEA. The CDR3 DNA follows: TGCAGCGTTGATGGGACAGACCCCAATCAGCCCCAGCATTTT. Translation: CSVDGTDPNQPQHF.

The chain recombines TRBV4-1 with TRBJ2-2; 11 nucleotides line up with TRBD2. Looked up from germline, CDR1 is MGHRA and CDR2 is YSYEKL. Trimming removed 1 base from V and 8 bases from J; junction bases left unmatched: 9. This CDR3 comprises 17 residues. In DNA, the CDR3 is TGCGCCAGCAGCCAAGCCGGGACTAGCGGATACTTGGGGGAGCTGTTTTTT. This gives the protein CASSQAGTSGYLGELFF.

The chain recombines TRBV27 with TRBJ2-1; 14 bases match TRBD2. CDR3 length: 16 residues. V lost 5 bases to trimming and J lost 10 bases; unmatched junction nucleotides: 10. Germline V lookup: CDR1 MNHEY, CDR2 SMNVEV (reference sequence). Here the CDR3 DNA reads TGTGCCAGCAGTGACGTCGGGACTAGCGGGAGTAGCGAGCAGTTCTTC. It yields the protein CASSDVGTSGSSEQFF.

The rearrangement joins TRBV4-3 to TRBJ2-7; no firm D call. Trimming cost V 3 bases and J 7 bases, with 22 bases left between them. This CDR3 comprises 16 residues. Germline CDR1 and CDR2: LGHNA and YSLEER. The CDR3 DNA reads TGCGCCAGCAGCCACCACCGTCGGACGATCCCCTTTGAGCAGTACTTC. Protein: CASSHHRRTIPFEQYF.

The V call is TRBV28, the J call TRBJ1-1; D uncertain. This CDR3 comprises 16 residues. Germline V gene lookup returns CDR1 MDHEN and CDR2 SYDVKM. V gave up 5 bases and J gave up 5 bases, with 21 bases separating them. DNA for the CDR3: TGTGCCAGCAGTCCCTATCCCCCCCGGTTGTGGACTGAAGCTTTCTTT. Amino acid sequence: CASSPYPPRLWTEAFF.

The rearrangement links TRBV4-3 to TRBJ2-7; no clear D gene. Germline values: CDR1 LGHNA, CDR2 YSLEER. V was trimmed by 0 bases and J by 7 bases, leaving 13 bases between them. CDR3 length: 14 residues. CDR3 bases: TGCGCCAGCAGCCAAGATGAAGGCTTGCGAGAGCAGTACTTC. This sequence encodes CASSQDEGLREQYF.

In regard to this clone: One base away lies a much larger clone, so this may be a sequencing read error. Other nucleotide sequences in the sample specify the same CDR3. The rearrangement uses TRBV6-1 and TRBJ2-1, with 10 bases aligning to TRBD1. Germline lookup yields CDR1 MNHNS and CDR2 SASEGT. V shed 5 bases and J 1 base; nucleotides not matched to a gene: 2. CDR3 length: 15 residues. The CDR3 region is CASSQDRGSYNEQFF. The CDR3 nucleotides are TGTGCCAGCAGTCAGGACAGGGGGTCCTACAATGAGCAGTTCTTC.

The V and J genes are TRBV9 and TRBJ2-5, with 7 bases fitting TRBD2. CDR3 length: 17 amino acids. CDR1 is SGDLS and CDR2 is YYNGEE in the germline V gene. Germline trimming cut 0 bases from V and 5 bases from J; bases unmatched to any gene: 13. CDR3 in DNA: TGTGCCAGCAGCGTAGGGGGTAGCGGGCCACCCCGGGAGACCCAGTACTTC. Protein: CASSVGGSGPPRETQYF.

Of note for this clone: Compared with germline, one end of the junction differs, possibly owing to a read error. The chain uses TRBV5-1 and TRBJ2-7; TRBD1 matches 7 bases. CDR3 length equals 17 residues. CDR1 is SGHRS, CDR2 YFSETQ, per germline. The DNA for the CDR3 is TGCGCCAGCAGCTCGACAGGGTTCGTCCTCTCCTCCTCCGAGCAGTACTTC. This encodes CASSSTGFVLSSSEQYF.

The V gene is TRBV2, the J gene TRBJ1-2; D perhaps matches TRBD1 (5 bases). V was shortened by 6 bases and J by 5 bases, with 10 bases between the two germline ends. Germline values: CDR1 SNHLY, CDR2 FYNNEI. The CDR3 has 12 residues. The chain's CDR3 is CASRRQSYGYTF. CDR3 coding DNA: TGTGCCAGCAGACGACAGTCTTATGGCTACACCTTC. Supplemented by reference TRBV2 and TRBJ1-2, the full variable domain reads EPEVTQTPSHQVTQMGQEVILRCVPISNHLYFYWYRQILGQKVEFLVSFYNNEISEKSEIFDDQFSVERPDGSNFTLKIRSTKLEDSAMYFCASRRQSYGYTFGSGTRLTVV.

The chain recombines TRBV7-9 with TRBJ2-7; no reliable D call. The germline V and J ends were trimmed by 5 bases and 6 bases, with 11 bases remaining between them. The germline CDR1 and CDR2 sequences are SEHNR and FQNEAQ (reference sequence). This CDR3 contains 12 residues. CDR3 nucleotides: TGTGCCAGCAGCCAATTTGGATCCGAGCAGTACTTC. It codes for CASSQFGSEQYF.

The V and J genes are TRBV7-3 and TRBJ1-4; 8 nucleotides line up with TRBD1. The J segment lost 3 bases and the V segment lost 2 bases, leaving 8 bases of the junction unmatched. The CDR3 length is 17 residues. Germline values: CDR1 SGHTA, CDR2 FQGTGA. The chain's CDR3 is CASSLWQGAGANEKLFF. CDR3 nucleotide sequence: TGTGCCAGCAGCTTATGGCAGGGGGCTGGGGCTAATGAAAAACTGTTTTTT.

The chain recombines TRBV2 with TRBJ2-7, with 7 positions matching TRBD2. CDR1 is SNHLY, CDR2 FYNNEI, per germline. Trimming cost V 4 bases and J 6 bases; bases outside gene matches: 6. This CDR3 contains 13 residues. In DNA form, the CDR3 reads TGTGCCAGCAGTGGGGGGGGTACGGGCGAGCAGTACTTC. The encoded protein is CASSGGGTGEQYF.